Below, one T cell receptor beta chain is given with its context. This entry is derived from a study of blood T cell repertoires in COVID-19. Study-level background: The origin of the acute and convalescent COVID-19 samples was the United States, Italy and Spain.

Two negative PCRs, clearance, or symptom resolution had been documented for recovered Cohort 3 donors. Trimming pared 4 bases from V and 4 bases from J, leaving 7 bases between. The CDR3 length is 13 residues. Germline-derived CDR1 and CDR2 are LGHDT and YNNKEL (reference sequence). Authors' data handling: By means of reference gene primer amplification, nucleated cell counts were estimated. TCRdb's table, derived via immunoSEQ multiplex PCR, lists solely in-frame clones and lacks some. The V and J calls and clone size are taken from that table; D and trimming were inferred from the DNA. The sample includes about 210,000 clones, 75% to 90% of them seen just once.

Sequencing was carried out using PBMCs or T cells enriched from blood (not recorded which). The chain recombines TRBV3-1 (or the pseudogene TRBV3-2) with TRBJ2-2; D unclear. This clonotype originated in a man in his forties who had recovered from COVID-19. CDR3 coding DNA: TGTGCCAGCAGCCTCAGAAGCACCGGGGAGCTGTTTTTT. The encoded protein is CASSLRSTGELFF.